The 5 T cell receptor beta chains below come from one sample, sequenced in a study of blood T cell repertoires in COVID-19. Using immunoSEQ multiplex PCR, the repertoire was profiled, and TCRdb retains in-frame clones only, with some absent. The sample carries around 250,000 clones, around 88% recorded once. The sequencing sample was made of peripheral blood. The source of these receptors is a man older than 75 with acute or convalescent COVID-19.

V and J are TRBV7-2 and TRBJ2-1; 7 bases fit TRBD1. The CDR3 has 14 amino acids. V dropped 6 bases and J dropped 0; count of bases not matched to a gene: 2. Germline CDR1 reads SGHTA; CDR2 reads FQGNSA. The CDR3 nucleotides are TGTGCCAGCAGGGCAGGGGGCTCCTACAATGAGCAGTTCTTC. It is translated as CASRAGGSYNEQFF. Full variable domain (outside the CDR3, taken from reference TRBV7-2 and TRBJ2-1): GAGVSQSPSNKVTEKGKDVELRCDPISGHTALYWYRQSLGQGLEFLIYFQGNSAPDKSGLPSDRFSAERTGGSVSTLTIQRTQQEDSAVYLCASRAGGSYNEQFFGPGTRLTVL.

This clone showed up just once. The rearrangement uses TRBV6-5 and TRBJ1-5, with 9 bases lining up with TRBD1. V shed 6 bases and J 9 bases; nucleotides not matched to a gene: 9. This CDR3 has 14 amino acids. Germline-derived CDR1 and CDR2 are MNHEY and SVGAGI. CDR3 in DNA: TGTGCCAGCAGACCCGACAGGGGGGTGTTGCCCCAGCATTTT. Its protein is CASRPDRGVLPQHF.

The chain couples TRBV21-1 to TRBJ1-1. TRBV21-1 corresponds to a pseudogene. CDR3 length: 13 amino acids. CDR3 residues: CASSKPSLVEAFF. As DNA, the CDR3 is TGTGCCAGCAGCAAACCTAGTCTGGTTGAAGCTTTCTTT.

This sequence joins TRBV5-5 and TRBJ2-1, with TRBD2 matching over 7 bases. Germline V gene sequence: CDR1 SGHKS, CDR2 YYEKEE (reference sequence). The junction had 10 bases not matched to a gene; V was cut back by 0 bases and J by 4 bases. The CDR3 extends over 17 amino acids. CDR3 residues: CASSLEGRASGYNEQFF. In DNA, the CDR3 is TGTGCCAGCAGCTTGGAGGGGCGGGCTAGCGGTTACAATGAGCAGTTCTTC.

The chain joins TRBV5-1 to TRBJ2-2, with D possibly matching TRBD1 (6 bases). CDR1 and CDR2 (germline): SGHRS, YFSETQ. V was clipped by 2 bases and J by 4 bases, with 12 bases between them. The CDR3 has 15 residues. DNA for the CDR3: TGCGCCAGCAGCTTAACTACAGGGAGCACCGGGGAGCTGTTTTTT. Encoded protein: CASSLTTGSTGELFF.